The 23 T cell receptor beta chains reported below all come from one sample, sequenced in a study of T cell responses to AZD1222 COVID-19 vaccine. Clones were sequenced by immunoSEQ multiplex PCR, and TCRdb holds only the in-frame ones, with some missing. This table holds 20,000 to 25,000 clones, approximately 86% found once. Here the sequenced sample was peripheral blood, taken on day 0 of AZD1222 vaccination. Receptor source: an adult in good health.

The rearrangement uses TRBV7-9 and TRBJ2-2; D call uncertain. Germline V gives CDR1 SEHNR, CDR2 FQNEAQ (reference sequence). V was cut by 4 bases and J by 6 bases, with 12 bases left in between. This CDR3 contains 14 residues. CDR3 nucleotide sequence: TGTGCCAGCAGCTCGGGCCCCCGTGCCGGGGAGCTGTTTTTT. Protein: CASSSGPRAGELFF.

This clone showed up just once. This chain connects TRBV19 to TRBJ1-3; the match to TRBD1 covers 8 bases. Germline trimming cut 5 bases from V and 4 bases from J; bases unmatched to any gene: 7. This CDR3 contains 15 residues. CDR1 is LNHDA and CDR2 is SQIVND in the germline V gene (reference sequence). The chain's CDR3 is CASSPRTGTGNTIYF. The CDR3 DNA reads TGTGCCAGTAGTCCGAGGACAGGGACGGGAAACACCATATATTTT.

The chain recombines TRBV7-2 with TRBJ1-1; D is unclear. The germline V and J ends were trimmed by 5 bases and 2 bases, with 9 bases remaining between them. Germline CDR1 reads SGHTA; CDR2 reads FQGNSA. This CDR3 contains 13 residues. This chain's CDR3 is CASSVRSNTEAFF. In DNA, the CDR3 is TGTGCCAGCAGCGTCCGCAGTAACACTGAAGCTTTCTTT.

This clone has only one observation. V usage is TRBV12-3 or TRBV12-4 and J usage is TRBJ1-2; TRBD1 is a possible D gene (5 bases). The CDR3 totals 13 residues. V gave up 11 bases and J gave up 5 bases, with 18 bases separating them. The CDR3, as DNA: TGTGCCTCGTCTCGGGGCGAAGGGTATGGCTACACCTTC. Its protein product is CASSRGEGYGYTF.

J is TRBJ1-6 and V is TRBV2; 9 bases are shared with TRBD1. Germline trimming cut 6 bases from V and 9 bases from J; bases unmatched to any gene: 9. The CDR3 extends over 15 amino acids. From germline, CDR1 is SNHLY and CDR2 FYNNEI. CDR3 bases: TGTGCCAGCAGCGATGACAGGGGGATGGTTTCACCCCTCCACTTT. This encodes CASSDDRGMVSPLHF.

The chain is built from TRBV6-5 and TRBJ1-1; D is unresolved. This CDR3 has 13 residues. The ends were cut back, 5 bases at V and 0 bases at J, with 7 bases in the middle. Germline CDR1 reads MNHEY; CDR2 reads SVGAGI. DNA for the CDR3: TGTGCCAGCAGTCCGGTCATGAACACTGAAGCTTTCTTT. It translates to CASSPVMNTEAFF.

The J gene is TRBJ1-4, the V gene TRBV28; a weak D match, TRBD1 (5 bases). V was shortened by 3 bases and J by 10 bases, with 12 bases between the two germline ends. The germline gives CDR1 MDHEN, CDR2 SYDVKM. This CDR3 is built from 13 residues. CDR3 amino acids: CASSLTAGRKLFF. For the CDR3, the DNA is TGTGCCAGCAGTTTGACAGCTGGGCGAAAACTGTTTTTT.

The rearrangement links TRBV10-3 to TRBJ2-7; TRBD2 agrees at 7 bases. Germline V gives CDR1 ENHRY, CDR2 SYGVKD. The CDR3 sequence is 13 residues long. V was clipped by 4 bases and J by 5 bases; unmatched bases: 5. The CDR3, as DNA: TGTGCCATCAGTGGGACTAGTGATCACGAGCAGTACTTC. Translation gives CAISGTSDHEQYF.

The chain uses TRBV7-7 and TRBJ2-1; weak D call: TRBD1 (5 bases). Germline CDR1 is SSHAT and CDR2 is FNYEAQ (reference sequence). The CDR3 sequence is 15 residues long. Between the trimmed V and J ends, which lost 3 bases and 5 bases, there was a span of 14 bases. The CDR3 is CASSFGHGGDNEQFF. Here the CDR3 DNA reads TGTGCCAGCAGCTTCGGACACGGTGGGGACAATGAGCAGTTCTTC.

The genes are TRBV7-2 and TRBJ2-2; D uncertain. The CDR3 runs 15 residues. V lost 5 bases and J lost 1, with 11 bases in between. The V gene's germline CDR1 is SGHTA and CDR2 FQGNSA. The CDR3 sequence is CASSPRHLNTGELFF. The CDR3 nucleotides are TGTGCCAGCAGCCCGCGACATCTGAACACCGGGGAGCTGTTTTTT.

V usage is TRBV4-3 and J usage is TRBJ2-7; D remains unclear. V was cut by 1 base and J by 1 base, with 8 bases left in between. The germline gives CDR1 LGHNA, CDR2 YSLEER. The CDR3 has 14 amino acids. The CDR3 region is CASSQVVGSYEQYF. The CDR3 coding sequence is TGCGCCAGCAGCCAAGTCGTGGGATCCTACGAGCAGTACTTC.

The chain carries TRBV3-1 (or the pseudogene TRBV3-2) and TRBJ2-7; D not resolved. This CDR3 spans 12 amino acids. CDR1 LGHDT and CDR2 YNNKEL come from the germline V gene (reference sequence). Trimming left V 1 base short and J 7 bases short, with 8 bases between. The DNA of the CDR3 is TGTGCCAGCAGCCAAGGGGCCAGGGAGCAGTACTTC. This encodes CASSQGAREQYF.

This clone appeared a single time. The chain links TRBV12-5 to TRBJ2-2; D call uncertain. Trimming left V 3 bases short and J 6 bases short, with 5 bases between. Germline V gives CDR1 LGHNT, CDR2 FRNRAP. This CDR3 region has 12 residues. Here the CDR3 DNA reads TGTGCTAGTGGTTTTACCGCCGGGGAGCTGTTTTTT. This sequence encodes CASGFTAGELFF.

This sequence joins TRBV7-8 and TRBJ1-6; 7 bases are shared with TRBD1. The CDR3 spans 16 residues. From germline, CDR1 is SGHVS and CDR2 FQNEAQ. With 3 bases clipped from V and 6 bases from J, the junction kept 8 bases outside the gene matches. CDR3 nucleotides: TGTGCCAGCAGCTTTTTTCAGGGGGGGGGTAATTCACCCCTCCACTTT. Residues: CASSFFQGGGNSPLHF. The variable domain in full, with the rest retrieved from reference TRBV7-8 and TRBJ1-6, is GAGVSQSPRYKVAKRGQDVALRCDPISGHVSLFWYQQALGQGPEFLTYFQNEAQLDKSGLPSDRFFAERPEGSVSTLKIQRTQQEDSAVYLCASSFFQGGGNSPLHFGNGTRLTVT.

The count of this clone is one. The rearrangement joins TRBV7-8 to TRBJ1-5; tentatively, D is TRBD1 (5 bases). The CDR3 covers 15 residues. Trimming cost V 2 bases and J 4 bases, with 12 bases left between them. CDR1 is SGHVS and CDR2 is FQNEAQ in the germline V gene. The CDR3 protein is CASSLNVRTNQPQHF. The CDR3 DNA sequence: TGTGCCAGCAGCTTAAATGTCAGGACAAATCAGCCCCAGCATTTT.

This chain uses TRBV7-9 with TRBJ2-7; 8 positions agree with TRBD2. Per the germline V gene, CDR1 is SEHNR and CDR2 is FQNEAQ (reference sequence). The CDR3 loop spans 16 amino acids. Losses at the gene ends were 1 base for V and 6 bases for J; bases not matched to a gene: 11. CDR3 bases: TGTGCCAGCAGCTTAGGAGCGGGACTAGGTTTGATCGAGCAGTACTTC. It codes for CASSLGAGLGLIEQYF. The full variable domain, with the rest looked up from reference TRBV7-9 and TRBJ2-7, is DTGVSQNPRHKITKRGQNVTFRCDPISEHNRLYWYRQTLGQGPEFLTYFQNEAQLEKSRLLSDRFSAERPKGSFSTLEIQRTEQGDSAMYLCASSLGAGLGLIEQYFGPGTRLTVT.

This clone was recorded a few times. This chain's CDR3 is CSAPVDTEAFF. The CDR3 coding sequence is TGCAGTGCCCCGGTGGACACTGAAGCTTTCTTT. The chain employs TRBV20-1 and TRBJ1-1; D is unclear. This CDR3 is built from 11 residues. V lost 6 bases, J lost 3 bases, and 8 bases lay in between. CDR1 DFQATT and CDR2 SNEGSKA come from the germline V gene (reference sequence).

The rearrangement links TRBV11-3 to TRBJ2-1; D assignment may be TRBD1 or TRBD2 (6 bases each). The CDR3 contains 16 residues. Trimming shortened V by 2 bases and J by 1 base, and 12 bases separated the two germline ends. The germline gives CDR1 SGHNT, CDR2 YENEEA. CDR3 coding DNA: TGTGCCAGCAGCTTAAGGGGGGACCGGTCCTACAATGAGCAGTTCTTC. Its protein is CASSLRGDRSYNEQFF.

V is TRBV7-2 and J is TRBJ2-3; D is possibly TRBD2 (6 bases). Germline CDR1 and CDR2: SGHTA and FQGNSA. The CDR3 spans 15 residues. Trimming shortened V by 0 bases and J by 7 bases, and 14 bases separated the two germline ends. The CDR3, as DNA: TGTGCCAGCAGCTTAGCCGGGGGAGTAGTGAATACGCAGTATTTT. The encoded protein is CASSLAGGVVNTQYF.

CDR3 sequence: CASSWGLVEPGEQFF. CDR3 sequence (DNA): TGTGCCAGCAGCTGGGGACTAGTGGAGCCGGGTGAGCAGTTCTTC. This chain connects TRBV7-2 to TRBJ2-1, with 8 bases lining up with TRBD2. The germline V gene encodes CDR1 SGHTA and CDR2 FQGNSA. CDR3 length equals 15 residues. With V trimmed by 4 bases and J by 9 bases, 11 bases remained unmatched. Looking up the rest from reference TRBV7-2 and TRBJ2-1 gives the full variable domain: GAGVSQSPSNKVTEKGKDVELRCDPISGHTALYWYRQSLGQGLEFLIYFQGNSAPDKSGLPSDRFSAERTGGSVSTLTIQRTQQEDSAVYLCASSWGLVEPGEQFFGPGTRLTVL.

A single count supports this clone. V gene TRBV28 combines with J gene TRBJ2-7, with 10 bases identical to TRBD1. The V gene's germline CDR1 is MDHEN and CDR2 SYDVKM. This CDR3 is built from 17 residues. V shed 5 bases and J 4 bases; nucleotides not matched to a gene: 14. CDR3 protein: CASSPHLLTGGRYEQYF. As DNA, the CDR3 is TGTGCCAGCAGTCCACACCTCTTGACAGGGGGCAGGTACGAGCAGTACTTC.

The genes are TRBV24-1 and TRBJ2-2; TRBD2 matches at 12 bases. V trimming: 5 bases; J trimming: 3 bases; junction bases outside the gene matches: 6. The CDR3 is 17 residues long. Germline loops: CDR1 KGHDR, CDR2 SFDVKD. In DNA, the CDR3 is TGTGCCACCAGTGCCCCGGGACTAGCGGGCCACACCGGGGAGCTGTTTTTT. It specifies CATSAPGLAGHTGELFF.

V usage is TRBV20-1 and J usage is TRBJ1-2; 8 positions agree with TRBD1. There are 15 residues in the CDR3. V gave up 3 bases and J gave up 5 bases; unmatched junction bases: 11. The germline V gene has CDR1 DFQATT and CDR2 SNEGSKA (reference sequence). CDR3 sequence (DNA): TGCAGTGCTAGTACTCAAACAGGGGGAGGATATGGCTACACCTTC. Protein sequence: CSASTQTGGGYGYTF.